Listed here are 24 T cell receptor beta chains from one sample, sequenced in a study of T cell clonality in common variable immunodeficiency. The table came from immunoSEQ multiplex PCR; TCRdb's copy has only in-frame clones and leaves some out. Recorded here are 50,000 to 60,000 clones, none singletons. Sequencing input: peripheral blood mononuclear cells. The receptors here all came from a person between 18 and 70 years old in good health.

This clone showed up many times. The read ends 3 residues early relative to the CDR3; the germline J gene fills the gap. This sequence joins TRBV19 and TRBJ2-1; TRBD2 aligns across 8 bases. This CDR3 region has 15 residues. CDR1 LNHDA and CDR2 SQIVND come from the germline V gene (reference sequence). Trimming took 4 bases from V and 2 from J; bases not matched to a gene: 4. Incomplete CDR3 DNA: TGTGCCAGTAGTACGTCACTAGCGGCCTACAATGAG. It encodes CASSTSLAAYNE. From start to end, the CDR3 is CASSTSLAAYNEQFF.

The CDR3 DNA, read in part, is TGTGCCAGCCACCCACGGCCCCTAGCGGGGGGCCTGCAAGAGACC. It specifies CASHPRPLAGGLQET. The entire CDR3 is CASHPRPLAGGLQETQYF. The chain combines TRBV7-8 with TRBJ2-5, with TRBD2 matching over 11 bases. The read ends 3 residues before the CDR3 terminus; that terminus is restored from the germline J gene. The J segment lost 2 bases and the V segment lost 8 bases, leaving 16 bases of the junction unmatched. The germline CDR1 and CDR2 sequences are SGHVS and FQNEAQ. The CDR3 length is 18 residues. The full variable domain, in which reference TRBV7-8 and TRBJ2-5 provide the parts outside the CDR3, is GAGVSQSPRYKVAKRGQDVALRCDPISGHVSLFWYQQALGQGPEFLTYFQNEAQLDKSGLPSDRFFAERPEGSVSTLKIQRTQQEDSAVYLCASHPRPLAGGLQETQYFGPGTRLLVL.

This clone was counted at least ten times. The read is 3 residues too short to cover the CDR3 end, so that end is filled in from the germline J gene. The chain uses TRBV19 and TRBJ1-6; D is unclear. The V gene's germline CDR1 is LNHDA and CDR2 SQIVND (reference sequence). The CDR3 consists of 16 residues. V was shortened by 2 bases and J by 4 bases, with 12 bases between the two germline ends. The sequenced CDR3 bases are TGTGCCAGTAGTATATATGGGCCAGAGTATAATTCACCC. Translated: CASSIYGPEYNSP. In full, the CDR3 reads CASSIYGPEYNSPLHF.

This clone was recorded at least ten times. The CDR3 end is not reached by the read, which stops 3 residues before it; the germline J gene fills it in. The V call is TRBV12-3 or TRBV12-4, the J call TRBJ1-2, with TRBD1 matching 10 bases. The V and J ends lost 6 bases and 2 bases, in that order; junction bases with no gene match: 6. The CDR3 is 15 amino acids. The covered CDR3 bases are TGTGCCAGCAGGCCCGGGACAGGGGTCAACTATGGC. Translated, it gives CASRPGTGVNYG. The CDR3 in its entirety is CASRPGTGVNYGYTF.

CDR3 residues: CASRLPGLAGTDTYTF. The covered CDR3 bases are TGTGCCAGCAGACTTCCGGGACTAGCGGGCACAGATACC. The chain is built from TRBV6-2 or TRBV6-3 and TRBJ1-2; TRBD1 might be the D (5 bases). The read is 3 residues too short to cover the CDR3 end, so that end is filled in from the germline J gene. In germline, CDR1 is MNHEY, CDR2 SVGEGT. This CDR3 is 16 amino acids long.

On this clone itself: The observed sequence ends 3 residues before the CDR3 terminus, with the missing tail filled in from the germline J gene. The J gene is TRBJ1-1, the V gene TRBV5-1; D unresolved. CDR1 and CDR2 from the germline V gene are SGHRS and YFSETQ. This CDR3 is 11 amino acids long. V was clipped by 0 bases and J by 7 bases, with 4 bases between them. CDR3 region: CASSLGGEAFF. The covered CDR3 bases are TGCGCCAGCAGCTTGGGCGGTGAA.

This clone was seen ten or more times. From the germline J gene comes the end of the CDR3, since the read stops 3 residues before it. The chain links TRBV2 to TRBJ1-5; no clear D. This CDR3 comprises 13 residues. The ends were cut back, 9 bases at V and 1 base at J, with 10 bases in the middle. CDR1 and CDR2 (germline): SNHLY, FYNNEI. The part of the CDR3 DNA that was read is TGTGCCAGGTCTGCGGGGAGCAATCAGCCC. As protein: CARSAGSNQP. The entire CDR3 protein is CARSAGSNQPQHF.

Many counts were recorded for this clone. Read coverage stops 3 residues before the CDR3 terminus; the germline J gene supplies the remainder. The chain is built from TRBV6-1 and TRBJ2-1, with D uncertain. Trimming removed 0 bases at V and 9 bases at J, with 12 bases between. This CDR3 has 14 residues. From germline, CDR1 is MNHNS and CDR2 SASEGT. CDR3 in amino acids: CASSEARVGGEQFF. Incomplete CDR3 DNA: TGTGCCAGCAGTGAAGCTCGGGTTGGCGGTGAG.

This clone was detected a few times. At one end, the junction sequence differs from germline, possibly due to a read error. The CDR3 is cut off 3 residues early in the read; its end comes from the germline J gene. Other DNA sequences within the sample encode an identical CDR3. The rearrangement uses TRBV18 and TRBJ2-5, with a possible D match to TRBD1 (6 bases). From germline, CDR1 is KGHSH and CDR2 LQKENI. This CDR3 is 14 amino acids long. The CDR3 reads CASSAVAGEETQYF. CDR3 bases read: TGCGCCAGCTCGGCGGTGGCAGGGGAAGAGACC.

In this sample, this clone turned up many times. Sequencing ends 3 residues short of the CDR3 end; the germline J gene provides the rest. This chain links TRBV2 with TRBJ2-1; maybe TRBD1 (6 bases). Trimming pared 6 bases from V and 8 bases from J, leaving 11 bases between. Germline CDR1 SNHLY, CDR2 FYNNEI. The CDR3 covers 12 residues. The covered CDR3 bases are TGTGCCAGCAGAAGGGGGTTGGATGAG. Translation: CASRRGLDE. The CDR3 in its entirety is CASRRGLDEQFF.

The CDR3 bases that were read are TGTGCCAGTAGTTTCGACAGGGCTGAC. It yields the protein CASSFDRAD. The CDR3 reads in full as CASSFDRADYTF. The genes are TRBV19 and TRBJ1-2; 7 positions match TRBD1. Coverage ceases 3 residues before the CDR3 finishes, and the germline J gene fills in the end. Germline V CDR1 and CDR2: LNHDA, SQIVND (reference sequence). The CDR3 loop spans 12 amino acids. Filled out from reference TRBV19 and TRBJ1-2, the complete variable domain reads DGGITQSPKYLFRKEGQNVTLSCEQNLNHDAMYWYRQDPGQGLRLIYYSQIVNDFQKGDIAEGYSVSREKKESFPLTVTSAQKNPTAFYLCASSFDRADYTFGSGTRLTVV.

This clone has a count of ten or more. Read sequence stops 3 residues before the CDR3 end, and the germline J gene provides the missing end. V usage is TRBV30 and J usage is TRBJ2-5; TRBD2 aligns across 11 bases. Losses at the gene ends were 1 base for V and 2 bases for J; bases not matched to a gene: 3. The germline CDR1 and CDR2 sequences are GTSNPN and SVGIG (reference sequence). The CDR3 loop spans 15 amino acids. The CDR3 sequence: CAWSGLAGPQETQYF. CDR3 bases read: TGTGCCTGGAGTGGACTAGCGGGGCCACAAGAGACC.

Comments on this clone: Read coverage stops 3 residues before the CDR3 terminus; the germline J gene supplies the remainder. This chain joins TRBV7-9 and TRBJ2-3; TRBD2 matches at 8 bases. The CDR3 contains 15 residues. Per the germline V gene, CDR1 is SEHNR and CDR2 is FQNEAQ (reference sequence). This CDR3 is CASSLSSGPQETQYF. Partial CDR3 DNA: TGTGCCAGCAGCTTGTCTAGCGGGCCACAAGAGACG.

This clone was detected many times. Read data end 3 residues before the CDR3 end; the end is taken from the germline J gene. This chain links TRBV5-4 with TRBJ2-2; D is uncertain. The germline V and J ends were trimmed by 4 bases and 5 bases, with 9 bases remaining between them. The CDR3 loop spans 13 amino acids. The germline V gene encodes CDR1 SGHNT and CDR2 YYREEE (reference sequence). The CDR3 reads CASSPVETGELFF. CDR3 DNA, as far as it was read: TGTGCCAGCAGCCCCGTAGAAACCGGGGAG.

This clone was found a few times. The CDR3 end lies 3 residues beyond the end of the read and is filled in from the germline J gene. The J gene is TRBJ2-3, the V gene TRBV7-9; D gene unclear. The length of the CDR3 is 12 residues. CDR1 and CDR2 from the germline V gene are SEHNR and FQNEAQ (reference sequence). V gave up 3 bases and J gave up 5 bases, with 6 bases separating them. Incomplete CDR3 DNA: TGTGCCAGCAGCTTTCCCCAAGATACG. Amino acids: CASSFPQDT. The complete CDR3 reads CASSFPQDTQYF. The variable domain in full, completed from reference TRBV7-9 and TRBJ2-3, reads DTGVSQNPRHKITKRGQNVTFRCDPISEHNRLYWYRQTLGQGPEFLTYFQNEAQLEKSRLLSDRFSAERPKGSFSTLEIQRTEQGDSAMYLCASSFPQDTQYFGPGTRLTVL.

This clone showed up many times. The read ends 3 residues early relative to the CDR3; the germline J gene fills the gap. J is TRBJ1-6 and V is TRBV6-1; D ambiguous. The germline V gene has CDR1 MNHNS and CDR2 SASEGT. V gave up 0 bases and J gave up 4 bases, with 10 bases separating them. The CDR3 totals 16 residues. CDR3 bases read: TGTGCCAGCAGTGAAGCCCTACACAGTTATAATTCACCC. Amino acid sequence: CASSEALHSYNSP. The whole CDR3 protein reads CASSEALHSYNSPLHF.

This clone has ten or more counts. The CDR3 extends 3 residues past the end of the read, so its final part is completed from the germline J gene. J is TRBJ2-7 and V is TRBV20-1; D gene uncertain. Germline V lookup: CDR1 DFQATT, CDR2 SNEGSKA (reference sequence). CDR3 length: 12 amino acids. V shed 5 bases and J shed 5 bases, with 13 bases lying between them. CDR3: CSAAGHLNEQYF. CDR3 bases read: TGCAGTGCTGCAGGCCATCTCAACGAG.

At least ten counts were recorded for this clone. The CDR3 extends 3 residues past the end of the read, so its final part is completed from the germline J gene. The chain carries TRBV19 and TRBJ2-3; tentatively, D is TRBD1 (5 bases). The V gene lost 0 bases and the J gene lost 7 bases, with 8 bases spanning the gap. Germline V gene sequence: CDR1 LNHDA, CDR2 SQIVND (reference sequence). The CDR3 has 13 amino acids. The CDR3 is CASSIEKGNTQYF. Incomplete CDR3 DNA: TGTGCCAGTAGTATAGAAAAGGGGAATACG.

This clone has at least ten counts. The read gets to within 3 residues of the CDR3 end, and the germline J gene fills in the rest. V is TRBV7-8 and J is TRBJ2-7; D not resolved. This CDR3 has 14 residues. Germline values: CDR1 SGHVS, CDR2 FQNEAQ. The V end was cut by 2 bases, the J end by 0 bases, with 8 bases between. The CDR3: CASSLTLSSYEQYF. CDR3 DNA (partial): TGTGCCAGCAGCTTAACCCTTAGCTCCTACGAG.

In this sample, this clone turned up many times. The read ends 3 residues shy of where the CDR3 ends; the end is completed using the germline J gene. This rearrangement joins TRBV6-1 to TRBJ1-4; D not resolved. V lost 4 bases and J lost 8, with 14 bases in between. The CDR3 loop spans 14 amino acids. Looked up from germline, CDR1 is MNHNS and CDR2 is SASEGT. CDR3 amino acids: CASSGRVAYEKLFF. The DNA read from the CDR3 is TGTGCCAGCAGTGGAAGGGTGGCGTACGAAAAA.

As regards this clone: The read stops 3 residues short of the end of the CDR3; the missing end is completed from the germline J gene. The chain combines TRBV7-3 with TRBJ1-1, with 10 bases identical to TRBD1. From germline, CDR1 is SGHTA and CDR2 FQGTGA. This CDR3 contains 15 residues. CDR3 amino acids: CASSSTGTGAHEAFF. The CDR3 DNA, read in part, is TGTGCCAGCAGCTCCACCGGGACAGGGGCCCACGAG. Drawing the rest from reference TRBV7-3 and TRBJ1-1, the complete variable domain is GAGVSQTPSNKVTEKGKYVELRCDPISGHTALYWYRQSLGQGPEFLIYFQGTGAADDSGLPNDRFFAVRPEGSVSTLKIQRTERGDSAVYLCASSSTGTGAHEAFFGQGTRLTVV.

Of note for this clone: The sequenced fragment ends 3 residues before the CDR3 boundary, so the rest is inferred from the germline J gene. The chain is built from TRBV7-6 and TRBJ2-7; possibly TRBD2 for D (6 bases). CDR1 and CDR2 (germline): SGHVS, FNYEAQ. The V end lost 0 bases, the J end lost 2 bases, and 14 bases lay between the germline ends. This CDR3 spans 16 amino acids. The sequenced part of the CDR3 DNA is TGTGCCAGCAGCTTAGCGCCCGGGGGATCTACCTACGAG. Its protein product is CASSLAPGGSTYE. The complete CDR3 sequence is CASSLAPGGSTYEQYF.

This clone was counted at least ten times. The read ends 3 residues early relative to the CDR3; the germline J gene fills the gap. This chain links TRBV30 with TRBJ2-2, with 9 bases that match TRBD1. Per germline, CDR1 GTSNPN and CDR2 SVGIG (reference sequence). J lost 3 bases, V lost 1 base, and 3 bases had no gene match. The CDR3 totals 15 residues. The CDR3 DNA, read in part, is TGTGCCTGGAGTGACGGACAGGGGTACACCGGGGAG. Protein product: CAWSDGQGYTGE. The whole CDR3 protein is CAWSDGQGYTGELFF.

About this clone: The DNA ends 3 residues before the CDR3 does, and the rest of the CDR3 is filled in from the germline J gene. This chain connects TRBV7-3 to TRBJ1-2; weak D call: TRBD1 (6 bases). The CDR3 has 15 residues. Trimming cost V 2 bases and J 6 bases, with 16 bases left between them. Germline CDR1 SGHTA, CDR2 FQGTGA. The CDR3 bases that were read are TGTGCCAGCAGCTTATCCCCTGGGGGCGCGGATGGC. Encoded protein: CASSLSPGGADG. The complete CDR3 sequence is CASSLSPGGADGYTF.